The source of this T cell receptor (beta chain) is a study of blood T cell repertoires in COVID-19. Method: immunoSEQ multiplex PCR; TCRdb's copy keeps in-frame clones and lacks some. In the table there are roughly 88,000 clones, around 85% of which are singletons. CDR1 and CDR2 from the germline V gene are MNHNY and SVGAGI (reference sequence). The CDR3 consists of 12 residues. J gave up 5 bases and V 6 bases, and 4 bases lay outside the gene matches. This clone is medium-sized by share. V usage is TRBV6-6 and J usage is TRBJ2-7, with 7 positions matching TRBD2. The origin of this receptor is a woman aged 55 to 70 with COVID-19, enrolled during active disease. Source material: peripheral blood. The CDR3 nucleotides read TGTGCCAGCAGAGCGGGGTTTAACGAGCAGTACTTC. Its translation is CASRAGFNEQYF.